The sequence of this T cell receptor (beta chain) was determined in a study of cytomegalovirus exposure and HLA in healthy donors. Study-wide context: The roughly 130 validation repertoires used the same platform as the approximately 670 first-cohort repertoires (as reported by a later analysis).

Sequencing used immunoSEQ multiplex PCR; TCRdb keeps in-frame clones, though not all of them. The profile covers some 60,000 clones, with 90% to 96% appearing a single time and around 0.83% taken by the ten largest. Study-wide results and caveats: Rare sequences made up most TCRs, while some public TCRs were found in many donors. Cytomegalovirus-associated status was assigned to more than 150 TCR beta chains. In the 120 or so validation repertoires, around 95% of cluster scores exceeded 0, per a later analysis.

V lost 5 bases to trimming and J lost 9 bases; unmatched junction nucleotides: 6. This CDR3 region has 13 residues. Germline values: CDR1 MDHEN, CDR2 SYDVKM. In the case of this clone: Its antigen is as yet unknown.

The J gene is TRBJ2-1, the V gene TRBV28; 8 nucleotides line up with TRBD1. This sequence was found in a man between 18 and 29 years old in good health and CMV-seronegative. Sequencing was done on a sample of PBMCs. DNA of the CDR3: TGTGCCAGCAGTGTTGGACAGGGTCCTGAGCAGTTCTTC. The encoded protein is CASSVGQGPEQFF.